Presented here are 8 T cell receptor beta chains from one specimen sequenced in a study of identical twins. MiXCR was run by TCRdb on the 5' RACE reads, yielding one entry per CDR3 protein. This table has under 350,000 distinct CDR3 sequences, more than 8% appearing once. The same sample was also used in a study of yellow fever vaccine responses in identical twins.

Sequenced material: CD8+ T cells sorted from blood. The source is a woman aged 18-29 years in good health.

This clonotype appeared a few times. The J gene is TRBJ2-5, the V gene TRBV5-5; possible D gene TRBD2, 5 bases. Trimming removed 4 bases at V and 3 bases at J, with 10 bases between. Germline-derived CDR1 and CDR2 are SGHKS and YYEKEE (reference sequence). The CDR3 totals 13 residues. CDR3 in DNA: TGTGCCAGCAGCGGAGGCGGCGAAGAGACCCAGTACTTC. Translating gives CASSGGGEETQYF.

This rearrangement joins TRBV30 to TRBJ1-1; TRBD1 might be the D (5 bases). Trimming took 8 bases from V and 3 from J, leaving 13 bases between them. CDR1 is GTSNPN, CDR2 SVGIG, per germline (reference sequence). This CDR3 has 12 residues. CDR3 coding DNA: TGTGCCACCTTCTGGGGGTACACTGAAGCTTTCTTT. Translating it yields CATFWGYTEAFF.

In this sample, this clonotype turned up many times. This chain joins TRBV29-1 and TRBJ2-7; 8 bases map to TRBD2. The germline V gene has CDR1 SQVTM and CDR2 ANQGSEA. V lost 6 bases and J lost 0; bases outside the gene matches: 4. The CDR3 has 13 residues. CDR3 sequence: CSVGGGDSYEQYF. The CDR3 nucleotides are TGCAGCGTCGGGGGGGGGGACTCCTACGAGCAGTACTTC.

The V and J genes are TRBV7-2 and TRBJ2-1, with 10 bases lining up with TRBD2. This CDR3 spans 14 amino acids. Per germline, CDR1 SGHTA and CDR2 FQGNSA. J lost 9 bases, V lost 5 bases, and 7 bases had no gene match. CDR3 DNA: TGTGCCAGCAGCCCACTAGCGGGATTATCTGAGCAGTTCTTC. Translated: CASSPLAGLSEQFF.

The chain uses TRBV7-9 and TRBJ2-7, with D possibly TRBD1 on 6 matching bases. Trimming cost V 5 bases and J 5 bases, with 25 bases left between them. Germline V gene data show CDR1 as SEHNR and CDR2 as FQNEAQ (reference sequence). The CDR3 contains 17 residues. In DNA, the CDR3 is TGTGCCAGCAGCCACCCTGCCGGGGACAACCCCTCGGACGAGCAGTACTTC. Its protein product is CASSHPAGDNPSDEQYF.

The chain joins TRBV4-3 to TRBJ2-1; TRBD2 matches 7 bases. J was trimmed by 9 bases and V by 1 base; bases with no gene match: 9. Germline CDR1 reads LGHNA; CDR2 reads YSLEER. The CDR3 runs to 15 residues. Here the CDR3 DNA reads TGCGCCAGCAGCCAAGGGAGGCTAGCGGCATTTGAGCAGTTCTTC. Its translation is CASSQGRLAAFEQFF.

The sample holds many counts of this clonotype. The V gene is TRBV3-1, the J gene TRBJ1-2; D is ambiguous. The CDR3 runs to 13 residues. Germline V gives CDR1 LGHDT, CDR2 YNNKEL (reference sequence). The V and J ends lost 0 bases and 4 bases respectively, with 6 bases between them. The CDR3 spells CASSQERSYGYTF. The CDR3 DNA follows: TGTGCCAGCAGCCAAGAACGGAGCTATGGCTACACCTTC. Variable domain in full (rest from reference TRBV3-1 and TRBJ1-2): DTAVSQTPKYLVTQMGNDKSIKCEQNLGHDTMYWYKQDSKKFLKIMFSYNNKELIINETVPNRFSPKSPDKAHLNLHINSLELGDSAVYFCASSQERSYGYTFGSGTRLTVV.

This clonotype has a handful of counts. The gene calls are TRBV20-1 and TRBJ2-5; 11 nucleotides agree with TRBD1. The germline CDR1 and CDR2 sequences are DFQATT and SNEGSKA (reference sequence). J was trimmed by 5 bases and V by 4 bases; bases with no gene match: 12. This CDR3 has 16 residues. The CDR3 loop is CSAKDPDRGREETQYF. The CDR3 region has the DNA TGCAGTGCTAAGGACCCGGACAGGGGGCGCGAGGAGACCCAGTACTTC.